This entry describes one T cell receptor (beta chain). Its antigen is unidentified. These data come from a study of cytomegalovirus exposure and HLA in healthy donors. Whole-study findings and limits: Among TCR sequences, most were rare, though some public TCRs appeared in many donors.

Clones were sequenced by immunoSEQ multiplex PCR, and TCRdb holds only the in-frame ones, with some missing. In the table there are 200,000 to 250,000 clones, 87% of which are singletons. Sample: PBMCs. This clonotype was obtained from a man aged 18 to 30 in good health and CMV-seropositive.

The CDR3 sequence is CASSLEGQQFF. The CDR3 DNA follows: TGTGCCAGCAGCTTGGAGGGACAGCAGTTCTTC. The J gene is TRBJ2-1, the V gene TRBV5-6; D tentatively fits TRBD1 or TRBD2 (5 bases each). This CDR3 spans 11 amino acids. With 0 bases removed from V and 11 bases from J, the gap between germline ends came to 6 bases. CDR1 and CDR2 from the germline V gene are SGHDT and YYEEEE.